This T cell receptor beta chain is drawn from a study of CD8+ T cells in alopecia areata. On the study more broadly: Oral tofacitinib (5 to 10 mg twice daily) was administered to treated patients.

Findings and limits, study-wide: Uncertainty remains about how baseline CD8+ expansion links to response, with one nonresponder.

Remarks on this clone: What it binds is not known.

V lost 3 bases and J lost 5, with 11 bases in between. CDR3 size: 12 residues. Looked up from germline, CDR1 is SQVTM and CDR2 is ANQGSEA. Described treatment: oral pan-JAK inhibitor, 5-10 mg twice daily. Peripheral blood and lesional scalp punch biopsies were taken from alopecia areata patients. In each case, RNA was isolated and then reverse transcribed into cDNA as the sequencing template. Clones were sequenced by immunoSEQ multiplex PCR, and TCRdb holds only the in-frame ones, with some missing. The sample records roughly 60,000 clones, roughly 46% being singletons. This sample comprised CD8+ T cells sorted from blood, obtained at approximately week 36, from a patient treated with tofacitinib. The sequence derives from a human donor with alopecia areata. The genes are TRBV29-1 and TRBJ2-7, with a tentative D call TRBD2 (5 bases). The CDR3 DNA follows: TGCAGCGTTGACACGGGATCCAACGAGCAGTACTTC. Translating it yields CSVDTGSNEQYF.